This TCR beta chain emerged from a study of CD8 T cells in ankylosing spondylitis. TCRdb reanalysed the 5' RACE reads using MiXCR and keeps one entry per CDR3 protein. Among roughly 190,000 distinct CDR3 sequences listed, 9.5% to 15% were seen once. This clonotype turned up a few times. Per germline, CDR1 LNHDA and CDR2 SQIVND (reference sequence). This CDR3 region has 14 residues. V lost 3 bases to trimming and J lost 4 bases, with 12 bases between them. The origin of this receptor is a male donor with ankylosing spondylitis or in good health (not recorded which). The gene calls are TRBV19 and TRBJ1-2; D remains unclear. The sample was blood, either unsorted or a sorted T cell fraction (not recorded which). CDR3 sequence: CASSMGIPFYGYTF. For the CDR3, the DNA is TGTGCCAGTAGTATGGGGATCCCCTTCTATGGCTACACCTTC.